Each of the 24 T cell receptor beta chains below was sequenced from the same sample in a study of metastatic and nonmetastatic thyroid tumors. Thyroid surgery was preceded by no treatment in any patient. TCRdb reprocessed the PCR reads via MiXCR. The sample records under 8,500 clones, approximately 40% being singletons. Sequenced input: tumor tissue. The receptors derive from a female donor with papillary thyroid cancer or a benign thyroid nodule (not recorded which). Some clones in this sample may be carry-over from other donors' samples.

The genes are TRBV20-1 and TRBJ1-2, with D unclear. Germline V CDR1 and CDR2: DFQATT, SNEGSKA (reference sequence). The CDR3 has 12 amino acids. V was pared by 0 bases and J by 7 bases, with 9 bases between. The CDR3 sequence: CSARDRKSGYTF. The CDR3 DNA reads TGCAGTGCTAGAGATAGAAAGAGTGGCTACACCTTC.

The CDR3 is CACKSGNGYTF. DNA for the CDR3: TGTGCCTGCAAAAGTGGAAATGGCTACACCTTC. The chain recombines TRBV30 with TRBJ1-2; D not resolved. The CDR3 extends over 11 amino acids. V was trimmed by 6 bases and J by 6 bases, leaving 11 bases between them. Germline V gene sequence: CDR1 GTSNPN, CDR2 SVGIG (reference sequence).

The table lists this clone with a few counts. The chain is built from TRBV12-3 or TRBV12-4 and TRBJ2-1; D unresolved. The V end was cut by 6 bases, the J end by 4 bases, with 22 bases between. The CDR3 extends over 17 amino acids. CDR3 protein: CASRLPHIAVGYNEQFF. The CDR3 DNA is TGTGCCAGCAGATTGCCCCATATTGCTGTCGGGTACAATGAGCAGTTCTTC.

The sample holds a few counts of this clone. The J gene is TRBJ2-6, the V gene TRBV6-2 or TRBV6-3; unclear D gene. The CDR3 contains 15 residues. Germline CDR1 is MNHEY and CDR2 is SVGEGT. The V and J ends lost 2 bases and 0 bases respectively, with 5 bases between them. CDR3 amino acids: CASSYQDSGANVLTF. The CDR3 DNA sequence: TGTGCCAGCAGTTACCAGGACTCTGGGGCCAACGTCCTGACTTTC.

V is TRBV5-1 and J is TRBJ1-5; D may be TRBD1 (5 bases). The germline V gene encodes CDR1 SGHRS and CDR2 YFSETQ. Trimming pared 4 bases from V and 7 bases from J, leaving 15 bases between. CDR3 size: 14 residues. The DNA for the CDR3 is TGCGCCAGCAGCCCCAGTACGGGGGGACAGCCCCAGCATTTT. It encodes CASSPSTGGQPQHF.

This clone appeared a few times. This chain links TRBV10-3 with TRBJ1-5, with TRBD1 as a possible D gene (6 bases). Germline V gene sequence: CDR1 ENHRY, CDR2 SYGVKD. V was trimmed by 3 bases and J by 3 bases, leaving 9 bases between them. This CDR3 has 14 residues. The CDR3 bases are TGTGCCATCAGTGAAAGGACAGACAATCAGCCCCAGCATTTT. Protein: CAISERTDNQPQHF.

Within the sample, this clone is medium-sized (0.01 to 0.1%). The chain has TRBV20-1 and TRBJ1-2; D gene unclear. The CDR3 totals 12 residues. Trimming took 6 bases from V and 6 from J, leaving 14 bases between them. Germline V gene sequence: CDR1 DFQATT, CDR2 SNEGSKA (reference sequence). The CDR3 coding sequence is TGCAGTGCGGCCGGGAGTGGAAATGGCTACACCTTC. It translates to CSAAGSGNGYTF.

This chain uses TRBV4-1 with TRBJ1-2; D is unresolved. Germline V lookup: CDR1 MGHRA, CDR2 YSYEKL. The CDR3 consists of 13 residues. V lost 0 bases to trimming and J lost 10 bases, with 12 bases between them. DNA for the CDR3: TGCGCCAGCAGCCAAGAAATGGGGAGGGACTACACCTTC. Protein sequence: CASSQEMGRDYTF.

This chain links TRBV6-1 with TRBJ2-7; D ambiguous. This CDR3 is built from 11 residues. CDR1 and CDR2 from the germline V gene are MNHNS and SASEGT. The V end was cut by 4 bases, the J end by 6 bases, with 7 bases between. The CDR3 DNA follows: TGTGCCAGCAGTGGCCCTGCCGAGCAGTACTTC. It encodes CASSGPAEQYF.

The gene calls are TRBV6-5 and TRBJ2-7, with a possible D match to TRBD1 (7 bases). This CDR3 is built from 14 residues. V was shortened by 2 bases and J by 0 bases, with 8 bases between the two germline ends. CDR1 is MNHEY, CDR2 SVGAGI, per germline. The CDR3 sequence: CASSYQGGSYEQYF. The CDR3 coding sequence is TGTGCCAGCAGTTACCAGGGGGGCTCCTACGAGCAGTACTTC.

This chain links TRBV11-1 with TRBJ2-1; 9 positions match TRBD1. The CDR3 is made up of 16 amino acids. After removal of 6 bases from V and 2 bases from J, the junction contained 8 bases not matched to a gene. Germline values: CDR1 SGHAT, CDR2 FQDESV (reference sequence). The CDR3 bases are TGTGCCAGCAGTATTACAGGGGGCAGCACCTACAATGAGCAGTTCTTC. Translated: CASSITGGSTYNEQFF. The variable domain in full, with the rest retrieved from reference TRBV11-1 and TRBJ2-1, is EAEVAQSPRYKITEKSQAVAFWCDPISGHATLYWYRQILGQGPELLVQFQDESVVDDSQLPKDRFSAERLKGVDSTLKIQPAELGDSAMYLCASSITGGSTYNEQFFGPGTRLTVL.

The V call is TRBV5-1, the J call TRBJ1-1, with a possible D match to TRBD1 (6 bases). The CDR3 extends over 15 amino acids. The V end lost 1 base, the J end lost 3 bases, and 13 bases lay between the germline ends. Germline values: CDR1 SGHRS, CDR2 YFSETQ. The CDR3 here is CASSLMGTPYTEAFF. In DNA form, the CDR3 reads TGCGCCAGCAGCTTGATGGGGACACCATACACTGAAGCTTTCTTT.

This clone was seen a few times. The chain is built from TRBV30 and TRBJ2-7, with D perhaps matching TRBD1 or TRBD2 (6 bases each). V lost 6 bases and J 0 bases, leaving 15 bases between the germline ends. Looked up from germline, CDR1 is GTSNPN and CDR2 is SVGIG (reference sequence). This CDR3 is 14 amino acids long. DNA for the CDR3: TGTGCCTGCAATGGGGGGCGAGGCTCCTACGAGCAGTACTTC. Protein sequence: CACNGGRGSYEQYF.

The V call is TRBV6-4, the J call TRBJ2-7; 8 bases match TRBD1. CDR1 is MRHNA and CDR2 is SNTAGT in the germline V gene. Trimming at V came to 4 bases and at J to 5 bases, leaving 13 bases not matched to a gene. CDR3 length: 16 residues. The CDR3 here is CASSVAGGTGNHEQYF. The CDR3 nucleotides read TGTGCCAGCAGTGTGGCCGGTGGGACAGGTAACCACGAGCAGTACTTC.

The chain links TRBV6-1 to TRBJ1-2; the D is unclear. CDR1 and CDR2 from the germline V gene are MNHNS and SASEGT. V lost 3 bases and J 6 bases, leaving 11 bases between the germline ends. There are 13 residues in the CDR3. The CDR3, as DNA: TGTGCCAGCAGTGATCGGACCTTTAATGGCTACACCTTC. This encodes CASSDRTFNGYTF.

To note about this clone: One end of the junction fails to match germline, which may point to a read error. The chain joins TRBV7-7 to TRBJ2-7; D gene unclear. From germline, CDR1 is SSHAT and CDR2 FNYEAQ (reference sequence). The CDR3 has 12 amino acids. The CDR3 spells CASSLVLYEQYF. The CDR3 nucleotides are TGTGCTAGCAGCTTAGTTCTCTACGAGCAGTACTTC.

V is TRBV20-1 and J is TRBJ2-1; D tentatively reads TRBD1 or TRBD2 (5 bases each). This CDR3 is built from 15 residues. Germline V CDR1 and CDR2: DFQATT, SNEGSKA (reference sequence). Trimming took 2 bases from V and 4 from J, leaving 15 bases between them. CDR3 protein: CSARYGSGPYNEQFF. The CDR3 nucleotides are TGCAGTGCTAGATATGGGTCGGGACCTTACAATGAGCAGTTCTTC.

This clone turned up a few times. The J gene is TRBJ2-7, the V gene TRBV28; D unresolved. The V and J ends lost 3 bases and 5 bases respectively, with 11 bases between them. There are 13 residues in the CDR3. Germline CDR1 is MDHEN and CDR2 is SYDVKM. Here the CDR3 DNA reads TGTGCCAGCAGTTTCGGGTATCAGGACGAGCAGTACTTC. As protein: CASSFGYQDEQYF.

The gene calls are TRBV20-1 and TRBJ2-1, with 14 bases matching TRBD2. Germline loops: CDR1 DFQATT, CDR2 SNEGSKA (reference sequence). The CDR3 extends over 17 amino acids. V shed 6 bases, J shed 0 bases, and the junction held 7 bases outside the gene matches. CDR3 coding DNA: TGCAGTGCCACCGGGACTAGCGGGGGTAGCTCCTACAATGAGCAGTTCTTC. Its translation is CSATGTSGGSSYNEQFF.

This clone was seen a few times. J is TRBJ1-5 and V is TRBV6-1, with D possibly TRBD1 on 5 matching bases. CDR1 is MNHNS and CDR2 is SASEGT in the germline V gene. There are 15 residues in the CDR3. Trimming pared 6 bases from V and 2 bases from J, leaving 14 bases between. CDR3: CASSNGGTGNQPQHF. Here the CDR3 DNA reads TGTGCCAGCAGCAACGGGGGGACGGGCAATCAGCCCCAGCATTTT.

The chain couples TRBV20-1 to TRBJ2-5, with 8 positions matching TRBD2. Germline CDR1 is DFQATT and CDR2 is SNEGSKA (reference sequence). The CDR3 has 16 amino acids. The trim removed 0 bases at V and 2 bases at J, leaving 8 bases unmatched. CDR3 DNA sequence: TGCAGTGCTAGAGATGCCCGGGAGGGCCCTCAAGAGACCCAGTACTTC. Its protein is CSARDAREGPQETQYF.

This clone has just a few counts. The chain links TRBV20-1 to TRBJ2-2, with 9 bases matching TRBD1. V shed 1 base and J 6 bases; nucleotides not matched to a gene: 6. This CDR3 region has 15 residues. CDR1 is DFQATT and CDR2 is SNEGSKA in the germline V gene (reference sequence). Here the CDR3 reads CSARGDRVDAGELFF. In nucleotides, the CDR3 is TGCAGTGCTAGAGGGGACAGGGTTGATGCCGGGGAGCTGTTTTTT.

This clone was detected only once. The junction departs from germline at one end; a sequencing error may be responsible. Other DNA sequences within the sample encode an identical CDR3. In nucleotides, the CDR3 is TGCAGTGCTAGTGACGGACCAGGGCTCTCTGGGGCCAACGTCCTGACCTTC. It is translated as CSASDGPGLSGANVLTF. The rearrangement links TRBV20-1 to TRBJ2-6, with TRBD1 as a possible D gene (5 bases). The CDR3 runs to 17 residues. From germline, CDR1 is DFQATT and CDR2 SNEGSKA (reference sequence).

This clone counts as medium-sized. The chain employs TRBV28 and TRBJ1-4; D remains unclear. Germline V CDR1 and CDR2: MDHEN, SYDVKM. This CDR3 has 19 residues. Trimming removed 7 bases at V and 3 bases at J, with 27 bases between. The DNA of the CDR3 is TGTGCCAGCACCACCCAGCATTGGAGGCAAACGGTCTCTAATGAAAAACTGTTTTTT. It translates to CASTTQHWRQTVSNEKLFF.